Presented here are 26 T cell receptor beta chains from one specimen sequenced in a study of identical twins. TCRdb used MiXCR to reprocess the 5' RACE reads, holding one entry per CDR3 protein. The sample includes about 200,000 distinct CDR3 sequences, around a sixth seen only once; the top ten take 35% to 45%. This same sample was also part of a study on T cells expressing NK-cell markers.

Input material: CD8+ T cells sorted from blood. All receptors derive from a woman in her late teens or twenties in good health.

This clonotype was seen a few times. V usage is TRBV14 and J usage is TRBJ2-7; 7 bases line up with TRBD1. From germline, CDR1 is SGHDN and CDR2 FVKESK. V was clipped by 1 base and J by 0 bases; unmatched bases: 3. The CDR3 contains 15 residues. The CDR3 here is CASSQVGGASYEQYF. Here the CDR3 DNA reads TGTGCCAGCAGCCAAGTAGGGGGCGCCTCCTACGAGCAGTACTTC.

This clonotype was detected a few times. The chain has TRBV4-3 and TRBJ2-6; D call uncertain. Looked up from germline, CDR1 is LGHNA and CDR2 is YSLEER. With 0 bases removed from V and 0 bases from J, the gap between germline ends came to 15 bases. The CDR3 has 19 residues. The CDR3 bases are TGCGCCAGCAGCCAAGATGGACGCCCCCTACTCTCTGGGGCCAACGTCCTGACTTTC. Translation: CASSQDGRPLLSGANVLTF.

This clonotype was counted a few times. V and J are TRBV9 and TRBJ2-3, with 15 bases matching TRBD2. With V trimmed by 3 bases and J by 3 bases, 8 bases remained unmatched. This CDR3 comprises 18 residues. Looked up from germline, CDR1 is SGDLS and CDR2 is YYNGEE. This CDR3 is CASSDQTGTSGRTDTQYF. The DNA of the CDR3 is TGTGCCAGCAGCGATCAAACCGGGACTAGCGGGAGGACAGATACGCAGTATTTT.

This clonotype has more than one count but fewer than ten. The rearrangement links TRBV12-3 or TRBV12-4 to TRBJ2-7, with unresolved D. V lost 3 bases, J lost 1 base, and 10 bases lay in between. This CDR3 has 14 amino acids. CDR3 sequence: CASSLSPGSYEQYF. CDR3 sequence (DNA): TGTGCCAGCAGTTTGAGTCCCGGATCCTACGAGCAGTACTTC.

This sequence joins TRBV27 and TRBJ2-1, with unresolved D. The CDR3 is 14 residues long. Trimming shortened V by 3 bases and J by 8 bases, and 14 bases separated the two germline ends. Germline V lookup: CDR1 MNHEY, CDR2 SMNVEV (reference sequence). The CDR3 DNA sequence: TGTGCCAGCAGTTTCTTGCTAGTTCCCGATGAGCAGTTCTTC. Residues: CASSFLLVPDEQFF.

This clonotype came up a few times. This chain connects TRBV7-3 to TRBJ2-1; 14 bases fit TRBD2. This CDR3 is built from 16 residues. Germline V gene lookup returns CDR1 SGHTA and CDR2 FQGTGA. V shed 5 bases, J shed 5 bases, and the junction held 5 bases outside the gene matches. Here the CDR3 DNA reads TGTGCCAGCAGCCCCGGGACTAGCGGGGGAGACAATGAGCAGTTCTTC. It translates to CASSPGTSGGDNEQFF.

This clonotype came up a few times. The rearrangement links TRBV5-1 to TRBJ2-3, with 10 bases matching TRBD2. Germline CDR1 and CDR2: SGHRS and YFSETQ. J was trimmed by 5 bases and V by 5 bases; bases with no gene match: 5. CDR3 length: 14 residues. DNA of the CDR3: TGCGCCAGCAGGATAGCGGGAGGAGGAGATACGCAGTATTTT. Its protein product is CASRIAGGGDTQYF.

The table lists this clonotype with a few counts. The CDR3 coding sequence is TGTGCCAGCAGTTTAGGTAGGGTGCAGTATTTT. This sequence encodes CASSLGRVQYF. The rearrangement uses TRBV12-3 or TRBV12-4 and TRBJ2-3; D ambiguous. CDR3 length: 11 amino acids. Trimming took 1 base from V and 11 from J, leaving 7 bases between them.

This clonotype was counted at least ten times. This rearrangement joins TRBV25-1 to TRBJ2-5; D gene uncertain. This CDR3 has 14 amino acids. Germline loops: CDR1 MGHDK, CDR2 SYGVNS. V lost 4 bases, J lost 3 bases, and 12 bases lay in between. The CDR3 here is CASSAGSSEETQYF. The DNA of the CDR3 is TGTGCCAGCAGTGCGGGCAGCTCAGAAGAGACCCAGTACTTC.

The rearrangement links TRBV7-9 to TRBJ2-7; D may be TRBD2 (6 bases). The CDR3 is made up of 17 amino acids. The germline V gene has CDR1 SEHNR and CDR2 FQNEAQ (reference sequence). V was pared by 4 bases and J by 7 bases, with 26 bases between. The CDR3 is CASSSPKTAGTYGEQYF. The CDR3 region has the DNA TGTGCCAGCAGCTCGCCGAAGACGGCGGGGACCTATGGGGAGCAGTACTTC.

V usage is TRBV18 and J usage is TRBJ2-1; 8 bases line up with TRBD2. The CDR3 spans 16 residues. Germline trimming cut 3 bases from V and 1 base from J; bases unmatched to any gene: 5. Germline V CDR1 and CDR2: KGHSH, LQKENI. The CDR3: CASSPSSGSSYNEQFF. DNA for the CDR3: TGTGCCAGCTCACCGTCGAGCGGGAGTTCCTACAATGAGCAGTTCTTC.

Ten or more counts support this clonotype. This sequence joins TRBV7-2 and TRBJ1-2; D gene ambiguous. CDR1 and CDR2 (germline): SGHTA, FQGNSA. The CDR3 covers 11 residues. Trimming shortened V by 5 bases and J by 2 bases, and 3 bases separated the two germline ends. The CDR3 loop reads CASSLNYGYTF. CDR3 sequence (DNA): TGTGCCAGCAGCCTAAACTATGGCTACACCTTC.

This clonotype was seen more than once but under ten times. This chain connects TRBV6-2 or TRBV6-3 to TRBJ2-1; possibly TRBD2 for D (6 bases). The ends were cut back, 9 bases at V and 2 bases at J, with 14 bases in the middle. The CDR3 is 14 residues long. Germline assignment: CDR1 MNHEY and CDR2 SVGEGT. The CDR3 DNA reads as TGTGCCAGTACCGGGCGGGATACCTACAATGAGCAGTTCTTC. It is translated as CASTGRDTYNEQFF.

This chain joins TRBV2 and TRBJ2-3, with 7 bases fitting TRBD2. Looked up from germline, CDR1 is SNHLY and CDR2 is FYNNEI. The CDR3 extends over 16 amino acids. The V segment lost 5 bases and the J segment 2 bases; nucleotides outside the gene matches: 10. The CDR3 sequence is CASSRPLADDTDTQYF. The CDR3 bases are TGTGCCAGCAGTCGGCCCCTAGCGGACGACACAGATACGCAGTATTTT.

The chain is built from TRBV9 and TRBJ2-1, with 12 positions matching TRBD2. The junction had 17 bases not matched to a gene; V was cut back by 4 bases and J by 6 bases. The CDR3 totals 19 residues. Germline lookup yields CDR1 SGDLS and CDR2 YYNGEE. CDR3 residues: CASSPDGLAGGPRVNEQFF. For the CDR3, the DNA is TGTGCCAGCAGCCCCGACGGCCTAGCGGGAGGGCCAAGGGTCAATGAGCAGTTCTTC.

This clonotype was detected only a few times. A read error is possible here, since a much larger clone lies one base away. V gene TRBV5-6 combines with J gene TRBJ1-1; D gene unclear. The CDR3 runs 12 residues. Looked up from germline, CDR1 is SGHDT and CDR2 is YYEEEE. The V gene lost 3 bases and the J gene lost 0 bases, with 3 bases spanning the gap. For the CDR3, the DNA is TGTGCCAGCAGCTGGATGAACACTGAAGCTTTCTTT. This encodes CASSWMNTEAFF.

This clonotype was detected only a few times. The J gene is TRBJ2-2, the V gene TRBV9; 10 bases fit TRBD1. CDR1 and CDR2 (germline): SGDLS, YYNGEE. Unmatched junction bases numbered 7, after V lost 4 bases and J lost 4 bases. The CDR3 has 16 residues. As DNA, the CDR3 is TGTGCCAGCAGCCCCCAGACAGGGGGCGGCACCGGGGAGCTGTTTTTT. Amino acids: CASSPQTGGGTGELFF. Combining the CDR3 with reference TRBV9 and TRBJ2-2 gives the whole variable domain DSGVTQTPKHLITATGQRVTLRCSPRSGDLSVYWYQQSLDQGLQFLIQYYNGEERAKGNILERFSAQQFPDLHSELNLSSLELGDSALYFCASSPQTGGGTGELFFGEGSRLTVL.

This clonotype was seen more than once but under ten times. The chain joins TRBV15 to TRBJ2-1; 7 positions agree with TRBD2. Germline assignment: CDR1 LNHNV and CDR2 YYDKDF (reference sequence). The J segment lost 3 bases and the V segment lost 1 base, leaving 9 bases of the junction unmatched. This CDR3 is 17 amino acids long. The CDR3 DNA sequence: TGTGCCACCAGCAGAGCCCGGACTAGTGGAGTCTACAATGAGCAGTTCTTC. Translated: CATSRARTSGVYNEQFF. Full variable domain (outside the CDR3, taken from reference TRBV15 and TRBJ2-1): DAMVIQNPRYQVTQFGKPVTLSCSQTLNHNVMYWYQQKSSQAPKLLFHYYDKDFNNEADTPDNFQSRRPNTSFCFLDIRSPGLGDTAMYLCATSRARTSGVYNEQFFGPGTRLTVL.

The sample holds a few counts of this clonotype. V and J are TRBV7-9 and TRBJ2-3; TRBD2 matches 8 bases. The CDR3 spans 15 residues. Unmatched junction bases numbered 6, after V lost 4 bases and J lost 3 bases. Germline V gene sequence: CDR1 SEHNR, CDR2 FQNEAQ (reference sequence). The chain's CDR3 is CASSSGERGTDTQYF. CDR3 nucleotide sequence: TGTGCCAGCAGCTCCGGGGAGCGGGGGACAGATACGCAGTATTTT.

There are a few counts of this clonotype. The chain joins TRBV13 to TRBJ2-2; D could derive from TRBD1 or TRBD2 (5 bases each). Germline-derived CDR1 and CDR2 are PRHDT and FYEKMQ (reference sequence). The CDR3 contains 15 residues. V was pared by 5 bases and J by 3 bases, with 13 bases between. The CDR3 spells CASSTRGDHTGELFF. In nucleotides, the CDR3 is TGTGCCAGCAGCACTCGAGGGGACCACACCGGGGAGCTGTTTTTT. Combining the CDR3 with reference TRBV13 and TRBJ2-2 gives the whole variable domain AAGVIQSPRHLIKEKRETATLKCYPIPRHDTVYWYQQGPGQDPQFLISFYEKMQSDKGSIPDRFSAQQFSDYHSELNMSSLELGDSALYFCASSTRGDHTGELFFGEGSRLTVL.

In its sample, this clonotype was seen a few times. This sequence joins TRBV9 and TRBJ2-1; 8 nucleotides match TRBD2. The CDR3 runs to 14 residues. The V gene end was trimmed by 5 bases and the J gene end by 4 bases; junction bases not matched to a gene: 5. CDR1 is SGDLS and CDR2 is YYNGEE in the germline V gene. CDR3 in amino acids: CASSPGLGYNEQFF. The DNA for the CDR3 is TGTGCCAGCAGTCCGGGACTAGGGTACAATGAGCAGTTCTTC.

The chain links TRBV13 to TRBJ2-1; D is tentatively TRBD1 or TRBD2 (6 bases each). Trimming cost V 2 bases and J 9 bases, with 11 bases left between them. Germline assignment: CDR1 PRHDT and CDR2 FYEKMQ (reference sequence). CDR3 length: 13 residues. This chain's CDR3 is CASSLMGGREQFF. CDR3 nucleotides: TGTGCCAGCAGCTTAATGGGGGGCCGTGAGCAGTTCTTC.

This clonotype was seen a handful of times. V usage is TRBV20-1 and J usage is TRBJ2-1, with 7 bases aligning to TRBD2. Trimming at V came to 3 bases and at J to 2 bases, leaving 4 bases not matched to a gene. This CDR3 has 14 residues. Germline V CDR1 and CDR2: DFQATT, SNEGSKA (reference sequence). The CDR3 here is CSASTSGAYNEQFF. The CDR3 nucleotides read TGCAGTGCTAGTACGAGCGGGGCCTACAATGAGCAGTTCTTC.

The chain carries TRBV20-1 and TRBJ2-7; 11 bases are a match to TRBD2. The V gene's germline CDR1 is DFQATT and CDR2 SNEGSKA (reference sequence). After removal of 6 bases from V and 7 bases from J, the junction contained 14 bases not matched to a gene. This CDR3 is 15 amino acids long. The CDR3 protein is CSAYIAGGILLEQYF. The CDR3 DNA sequence: TGCAGTGCCTATATAGCGGGAGGGATCCTACTGGAGCAGTACTTC.

This clonotype showed up just a few times. The chain employs TRBV13 and TRBJ2-1, with D possibly being TRBD2 (6 bases). This CDR3 has 16 amino acids. Trimming left V 5 bases short and J 7 bases short, with 21 bases between. Looked up from germline, CDR1 is PRHDT and CDR2 is FYEKMQ (reference sequence). CDR3 DNA sequence: TGTGCCAGCAGCCACGGATCTGCGGGGAAGGGAAATGAGCAGTTCTTC. Translating gives CASSHGSAGKGNEQFF. Full variable domain (outside the CDR3, taken from reference TRBV13 and TRBJ2-1): AAGVIQSPRHLIKEKRETATLKCYPIPRHDTVYWYQQGPGQDPQFLISFYEKMQSDKGSIPDRFSAQQFSDYHSELNMSSLELGDSALYFCASSHGSAGKGNEQFFGPGTRLTVL.

The chain employs TRBV19 and TRBJ2-1, with 11 bases identical to TRBD2. Per germline, CDR1 LNHDA and CDR2 SQIVND (reference sequence). The CDR3 contains 15 residues. The V gene end was trimmed by 6 bases and the J gene end by 9 bases; junction bases not matched to a gene: 10. The CDR3 reads CASSVAGGPLAEQFF. CDR3 DNA sequence: TGTGCCAGTAGCGTAGCGGGAGGGCCGTTAGCTGAGCAGTTCTTC.